A selection of T cell receptor beta chains follows, all from one sample in a study of T-cell memory formation after mild COVID-19. TCRdb analysed the 5' RACE reads with MiXCR anew, one entry per CDR3 protein. The data show 400,000 to 450,000 distinct CDR3 sequences, about a sixth seen once. Sequences were obtained from PBMCs or a T cell subset sorted from them (not recorded which). These receptors were taken from a man aged 18 to 29 who had mild COVID-19 (a few samples of this study predate the infection). Cell type and time point are not known. The CDR3 runs from the conserved cysteine through the conserved F or W. A D gene is named only where the DNA matches it firmly. Clone size is shown for a subset of rows, as once, few, many or a class of expanded clone.

>TRBJ1-3|.|TRBD1|TRBV6-5
CASRTSGGPGNTIYF
TGTGCCAGCAGGACCTCAGGGGGTCCTGGAAACACCATATATTTT
>TRBJ2-3|.|.|TRBV5-1
CASALQEPYTDTQYF
TGCGCCAGCGCCCTACAGGAACCCTACACAGATACGCAGTATTTT
>TRBJ2-3|few|TRBD2|TRBV20-1
CSARPWSGGADTQYF
TGCAGTGCTAGACCCTGGAGCGGGGGGGCAGATACGCAGTATTTT
>TRBJ2-1|.|.|TRBV12-3/TRBV12-4
CASSLSGSPSGRLNEQFF
TGTGCCAGCAGTCTCTCGGGGTCGCCGAGCGGTCGTTTAAATGAGCAGTTCTTC
>TRBJ1-1|.|.|TRBV2
CASSGKGWNTEAFF
TGTGCCAGCAGTGGAAAGGGTTGGAACACTGAAGCTTTCTTT
>TRBJ2-1|.|.|TRBV6-5
CASSYEEGHDEQFF
TGTGCCAGCAGTTACGAGGAGGGACATGATGAGCAGTTCTTC
>TRBJ1-6|few|TRBD1|TRBV28
CASRTGQGANSPLHF
TGTGCCAGCAGGACCGGACAGGGGGCCAATTCACCCCTCCACTTT
>TRBJ2-5|few|TRBD1|TRBV4-2
CASSQDQGTGGGKETQYF
TGTGCCAGCAGCCAAGATCAGGGGACAGGGGGCGGGAAAGAGACCCAGTACTTC
>TRBJ2-3|few|.|TRBV21-1
CASSGTGGSSGTDTQYF
TGTGCCTCGTCCGGGACAGGGGGGAGTAGTGGCACAGATACGCAGTATTTT
>TRBJ1-5|.|TRBD1|TRBV6-1
CASSAFSDRGNQPQHF
TGTGCCAGCAGTGCGTTTAGCGACAGGGGCAATCAGCCCCAGCATTTT
>TRBJ1-2|.|.|TRBV7-2
CASSLGPAGYGYTF
TGTGCCAGCAGCCTCGGCCCGGCGGGCTATGGCTACACCTTC
>TRBJ1-1|few|TRBD1|TRBV19
CASSIRQGNTEAFF
TGTGCCAGTAGTATACGACAGGGGAACACTGAAGCTTTCTTT
>TRBJ1-4|.|TRBD1|TRBV4-3
CASSQSLGTGEKLFF
TGCGCCAGCAGCCAATCGCTAGGGACAGGAGAAAAACTGTTTTTT
>TRBJ2-2|.|TRBD2|TRBV5-6
CASSFGLAAKRLFF
TGTGCCAGCAGCTTCGGACTAGCGGCCAAACGGCTGTTTTTT
>TRBJ1-2|many|.|TRBV7-2
CASSSQAYGYTF
TGTGCCAGCAGCTCACAGGCCTATGGCTACACCTTC
>TRBJ2-3|few|TRBD2|TRBV7-3
CASSQSRGGTDTQYF
TGTGCCAGCAGCCAAAGTCGGGGGGGCACAGATACGCAGTATTTT
>TRBJ2-7|.|TRBD2|TRBV7-9
CASSLAASGGEQYF
TGTGCCAGCAGCCTCGCGGCTAGCGGGGGCGAGCAGTACTTC
>TRBJ2-5|few|.|TRBV20-1
CSARARDGTQYF
TGCAGTGCTAGAGCCAGGGATGGGACCCAGTACTTC
>TRBJ2-7|few|.|TRBV27
CASSLSNPYEQYF
TGTGCCAGCAGTTTATCGAATCCCTACGAGCAGTACTTC
>TRBJ1-1|.|TRBD1|TRBV12-3/TRBV12-4
CASRLTGGWTEAFF
TGTGCCAGCAGGTTGACAGGGGGTTGGACTGAAGCTTTCTTT
>TRBJ1-1|few|.|TRBV5-1
CASSRLGMNTEAFF
TGCGCCAGCAGCCGCCTTGGAATGAACACTGAAGCTTTCTTT
>TRBJ1-1|.|.|TRBV5-6
CASSLEGVTGSTEAFF
TGTGCCAGCAGCTTAGAGGGGGTCACGGGGAGCACTGAAGCTTTCTTT
>TRBJ2-3|few|.|TRBV6-6
CASSLPQAREDTQYF
TGTGCCAGCAGCCTTCCACAGGCTAGGGAAGATACGCAGTATTTT
>TRBJ2-5|.|TRBD2|TRBV7-3
CASSRGGMETQYF
TGTGCCAGCAGCCGCGGGGGGATGGAGACCCAGTACTTC
>TRBJ1-2|.|.|TRBV2
CASSDWGASVTNYGYTF
TGTGCCAGCAGTGATTGGGGCGCGAGTGTCACTAACTATGGCTACACCTTC
>TRBJ2-2|many|.|TRBV4-3
CASSQDPGSTGELFF
TGCGCCAGCAGCCAAGATCCGGGGAGCACCGGGGAGCTGTTTTTT
>TRBJ2-5|.|TRBD1|TRBV11-2
CASSTTGETSETQYF
TGTGCCAGCAGCACGACAGGGGAAACGTCAGAGACCCAGTACTTC
>TRBJ1-6|few|.|TRBV7-2
CASSLRAQGHSPLHF
TGTGCCAGCAGCTTACGAGCACAGGGTCATTCACCCCTCCACTTT
>TRBJ2-4|few|TRBD1|TRBV6-5
CASSYLQGAKNIQYF
TGTGCCAGCAGTTACTTACAGGGGGCCAAAAACATTCAGTACTTC
>TRBJ2-1|few|.|TRBV27
CASRGWLNTYNEQFF
TGTGCCAGTCGTGGGTGGCTTAACACCTACAATGAGCAGTTCTTC
>TRBJ2-7|.|.|TRBV27
CASSLSVRGYEQYF
TGTGCCAGCAGTTTATCGGTCAGGGGTTACGAGCAGTACTTC
>TRBJ2-2|few|TRBD1|TRBV7-6
CASSFFLTGKLQRNTGELFF
TGTGCCAGCAGCTTTTTCTTGACAGGGAAGCTCCAAAGAAACACCGGGGAGCTGTTTTTT
>TRBJ2-2|.|.|TRBV7-2
CASSPGRRNTGELFF
TGTGCCAGCAGCCCGGGTCGAAGGAACACCGGGGAGCTGTTTTTT